The rows below give T cell receptor beta chains drawn from one sample of a study of shared clonotypes between healthy human individuals. TCRdb keeps only in-frame clones here, not all; method: immunoSEQ multiplex PCR. The data show about 750,000 clones, around 92% seen once. The material sequenced was naive CD8+ T cells sorted from blood. The receptors come from a man under 40 in good health. The CDR3 runs from the conserved cysteine through the conserved F or W. The order of the fields is V gene, clone size, J gene, CDR3 length, D gene, CDR3 protein, CDR3 DNA. The D gene is left open where the match is weak. Where a row states a size, it is once, few, many or the class of an expanded clone; other rows omit it.

TRBV7-6	NA	TRBJ1-3	16	NA	CASSYGSWGSGNTIYF	TGTGCCAGCAGCTACGGCAGTTGGGGCTCTGGAAACACCATATATTTT
TRBV7-9	NA	TRBJ1-1	14	NA	CASSLGGAFTEAFF	TGTGCCAGCAGCTTGGGTGGGGCGTTCACTGAAGCTTTCTTT
TRBV7-3	NA	TRBJ2-7	15	TRBD1	CASSLYPGQGYEQYF	TGTGCCAGCAGCTTATACCCAGGACAGGGCTACGAGCAGTACTTC
TRBV5-6	NA	TRBJ1-4	15	NA	CASSWVRDGREKLFF	TGTGCCAGCAGCTGGGTCCGGGATGGTAGGGAAAAACTGTTTTTT
TRBV29-1	NA	TRBJ2-1	13	TRBD2	CSATSGTDNEQFF	TGCAGCGCGACTAGCGGGACCGACAATGAGCAGTTCTTC
TRBV4-1	NA	TRBJ1-5	14	NA	CASSIGSINQPQHF	TGCGCCAGCAGCATCGGGTCGATCAATCAGCCCCAGCATTTT
TRBV6-5	few	TRBJ2-1	12	TRBD2	CASSYAGGREFF	TGTGCCAGCAGTTATGCGGGAGGTAGAGAGTTCTTC
TRBV28	NA	TRBJ2-3	16	TRBD2	CASTQSLAGGPDTQYF	TGTGCCAGCACCCAGTCCCTAGCGGGAGGCCCAGATACGCAGTATTTT
TRBV4-1	NA	TRBJ1-1	17	TRBD1	CASSQVDPGQGGTEAFF	TGCGCCAGCAGCCAAGTTGACCCGGGACAGGGGGGCACTGAAGCTTTCTTT
TRBV11-3	NA	TRBJ2-1	18	TRBD2	CASSHQGGLAGAHTEQFF	TGTGCCAGCAGCCACCAGGGGGGACTAGCGGGAGCTCACACTGAGCAGTTCTTC
TRBV11-2	NA	TRBJ2-1	17	NA	CASSLGLIRDLYGEQFF	TGTGCCAGCAGCTTAGGACTTATCCGAGATCTTTACGGTGAGCAGTTCTTC
TRBV6-6	NA	TRBJ2-7	16	TRBD2	CASTPAQRAGVYEQYF	TGTGCCAGCACTCCAGCCCAGCGGGCGGGGGTCTACGAGCAGTACTTC
TRBV7-6	NA	TRBJ2-1	17	TRBD2	CASSFGLAGGPEGEQFF	TGTGCCAGCAGCTTCGGACTAGCGGGAGGGCCCGAGGGTGAGCAGTTCTTC
TRBV27	NA	TRBJ2-7	13	NA	CASSFGKDYEQYF	TGTGCCAGCAGTTTCGGCAAGGATTACGAGCAGTACTTC